The 11 T cell receptor beta chains listed next were all sequenced from one sample in a study of Ad26.COV2.S vaccination and SARS-CoV-2 variants. Sequencing used immunoSEQ multiplex PCR; TCRdb keeps in-frame clones, though not all of them. The sample has some 400,000 clones; roughly 90% are singletons. Indicated treatment: over 15 received Ad26.COV2.S at low or high dose, single or two shots; roughly five received placebo; per-sample allocation not given. Samples were taken on day 63 after the first vaccine or placebo injection. The material was peripheral blood, obtained in a trial of Ad26.COV2.S vaccine versus placebo. The receptors originated from a person aged 18-65 years who received the Ad26.COV2.S COVID-19 vaccine or a placebo.

The J gene is TRBJ1-6, the V gene TRBV6-5, with a possible D match to TRBD1 (5 bases). V lost 0 bases and J 6 bases, leaving 12 bases between the germline ends. The CDR3 is 16 amino acids. CDR1 MNHEY and CDR2 SVGAGI come from the germline V gene. CDR3 nucleotides: TGTGCCAGCAGTTACTCGATTCAGGGCGGTAATTCACCCCTCCACTTT. Amino acids: CASSYSIQGGNSPLHF.

The table lists this clone with a count of one. The rearrangement uses TRBV2 and TRBJ2-1; 7 nucleotides match TRBD2. The V and J ends lost 8 bases and 9 bases, in that order; junction bases with no gene match: 7. This CDR3 has 12 amino acids. Per the germline V gene, CDR1 is SNHLY and CDR2 is FYNNEI. CDR3 DNA sequence: TGTGCCAGCGCAGGACTAGAGGTTGAGCAGTTCTTC. It encodes CASAGLEVEQFF.

This rearrangement joins TRBV18 to TRBJ2-3; perhaps D is TRBD1 or TRBD2 (5 bases each). The germline V gene has CDR1 KGHSH and CDR2 LQKENI. The CDR3 totals 15 residues. Trimming removed 1 base at V and 1 base at J, with 9 bases between. CDR3 sequence reads: CASSPRGSRTDTQYF. CDR3 in DNA: TGTGCCAGCTCACCACGGGGGTCCCGCACAGATACGCAGTATTTT.

This rearrangement joins TRBV30 to TRBJ2-1; TRBD2 matches 14 bases. V was pared by 0 bases and J by 7 bases, with 2 bases of the junction left unmatched. CDR1 and CDR2 from the germline V gene are GTSNPN and SVGIG (reference sequence). This CDR3 contains 15 residues. The CDR3 sequence is CAWSVGTSGSNEQFF. The CDR3 coding sequence is TGTGCCTGGAGTGTTGGGACTAGCGGGAGTAATGAGCAGTTCTTC. The full variable domain, in which reference TRBV30 and TRBJ2-1 provide the parts outside the CDR3, is SQTIHQWPATLVQPVGSPLSLECTVEGTSNPNLYWYRQAAGRGLQLLFYSVGIGQISSEVPQNLSASRPQDRQFILSSKKLLLSDSGFYLCAWSVGTSGSNEQFFGPGTRLTVL.

This clone showed up just a few times. The chain is built from TRBV6-2 or TRBV6-3 and TRBJ1-4; D unclear. This CDR3 region has 14 residues. V shed 5 bases and J shed 6 bases, with 13 bases lying between them. CDR1 is MNHEY and CDR2 is SVGEGT in the germline V gene. The CDR3 sequence is CASSDFRRDEKLFF. The CDR3 DNA reads as TGTGCCAGCAGTGACTTCCGACGGGATGAAAAACTGTTTTTT.

The rearrangement links TRBV6-1 to TRBJ1-2; D is perhaps TRBD1 (6 bases). The CDR3 loop spans 15 amino acids. The ends were cut back, 2 bases at V and 5 bases at J, with 15 bases in the middle. Germline V lookup: CDR1 MNHNS, CDR2 SASEGT. Written as DNA, the CDR3 is TGTGCCAGCAGTGAAAACTCAGGGGTCCAATATGGCTACACCTTC. It encodes CASSENSGVQYGYTF.

This sequence joins TRBV19 and TRBJ1-2, with 7 bases that match TRBD1. Germline CDR1 and CDR2: LNHDA and SQIVND (reference sequence). Unmatched junction bases numbered 4, after V lost 5 bases and J lost 4 bases. This CDR3 has 13 residues. The CDR3 DNA reads TGTGCCAGTAGTTCAACAGGGGCCTATGGCTACACCTTC. It is translated as CASSSTGAYGYTF. The variable domain in full, completed from reference TRBV19 and TRBJ1-2, reads DGGITQSPKYLFRKEGQNVTLSCEQNLNHDAMYWYRQDPGQGLRLIYYSQIVNDFQKGDIAEGYSVSREKKESFPLTVTSAQKNPTAFYLCASSSTGAYGYTFGSGTRLTVV.

This sequence joins TRBV6-5 and TRBJ2-7; the D is unclear. Trimming removed 6 bases at V and 7 bases at J, with 16 bases between. This CDR3 has 13 residues. CDR1 MNHEY and CDR2 SVGAGI come from the germline V gene. Written as DNA, the CDR3 is TGTGCCAGCAGGTCGGGTCGACCCTGGGAGCAGTACTTC. Amino acids: CASRSGRPWEQYF.

The chain joins TRBV19 to TRBJ2-2; tentative D call: TRBD1 (6 bases). Germline values: CDR1 LNHDA, CDR2 SQIVND (reference sequence). The CDR3 is made up of 14 amino acids. V was trimmed by 5 bases and J by 7 bases, leaving 14 bases between them. In nucleotides, the CDR3 is TGTGCCAGTAGTGGTTACAGGGCGGGCGGGGAGCTGTTTTTT. The encoded protein is CASSGYRAGGELFF.

The chain's CDR3 is CASSYSLTGQGTNTEAFF. CDR3 bases: TGTGCCAGCAGTTACTCGCTCACAGGACAGGGAACGAACACTGAAGCTTTCTTT. The V gene is TRBV6-2 or TRBV6-3, the J gene TRBJ1-1, with 8 bases aligning to TRBD1. Trimming removed 0 bases from V and 1 base from J; junction bases left unmatched: 10. The V gene's germline CDR1 is MNHEY and CDR2 SVGEGT. CDR3 length: 18 residues.

This clone was seen a handful of times. The V call is TRBV4-1, the J call TRBJ2-7, with 9 bases fitting TRBD2. This CDR3 comprises 15 residues. Germline CDR1 MGHRA, CDR2 YSYEKL. V trimming: 4 bases; J trimming: 6 bases; junction bases outside the gene matches: 10. The CDR3 sequence is CASSLGTSSSGEQYF. CDR3 in DNA: TGCGCCAGCAGCCTTGGGACTAGCTCTAGTGGCGAGCAGTACTTC.